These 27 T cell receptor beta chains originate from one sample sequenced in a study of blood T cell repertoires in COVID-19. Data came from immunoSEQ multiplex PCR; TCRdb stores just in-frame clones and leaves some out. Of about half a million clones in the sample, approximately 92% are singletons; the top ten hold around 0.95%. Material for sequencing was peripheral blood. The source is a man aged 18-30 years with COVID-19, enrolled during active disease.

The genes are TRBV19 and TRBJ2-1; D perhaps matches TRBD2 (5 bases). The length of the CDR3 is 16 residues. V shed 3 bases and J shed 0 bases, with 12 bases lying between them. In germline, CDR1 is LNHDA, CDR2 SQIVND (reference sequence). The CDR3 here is CASSIKRGPSYNEQFF. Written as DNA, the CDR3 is TGTGCCAGTAGTATTAAGCGAGGGCCCTCCTACAATGAGCAGTTCTTC.

The CDR3 sequence: CASSRISTGPYEQYF. In DNA, the CDR3 is TGTGCCAGTAGTCGGATATCGACAGGCCCCTACGAGCAGTACTTC. V gene TRBV19 combines with J gene TRBJ2-7; D is possibly TRBD1 (6 bases). CDR1 and CDR2 (germline): LNHDA, SQIVND (reference sequence). The CDR3 runs 15 residues. V was clipped by 5 bases and J by 2 bases, with 16 bases between them.

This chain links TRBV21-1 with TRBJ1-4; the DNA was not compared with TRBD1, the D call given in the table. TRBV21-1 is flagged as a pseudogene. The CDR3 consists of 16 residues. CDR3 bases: TGTGCCAGCAGCAAAACTCGACAGGCAACTAATGAAAAACTGTTTTTT. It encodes CASSKTRQATNEKLFF.

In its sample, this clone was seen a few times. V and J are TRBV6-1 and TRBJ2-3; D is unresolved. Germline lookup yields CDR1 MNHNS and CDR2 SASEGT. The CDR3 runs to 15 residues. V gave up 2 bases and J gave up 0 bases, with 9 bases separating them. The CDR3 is CASSEWRPSTDTQYF. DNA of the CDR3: TGTGCCAGCAGTGAATGGCGGCCTAGCACAGATACGCAGTATTTT.

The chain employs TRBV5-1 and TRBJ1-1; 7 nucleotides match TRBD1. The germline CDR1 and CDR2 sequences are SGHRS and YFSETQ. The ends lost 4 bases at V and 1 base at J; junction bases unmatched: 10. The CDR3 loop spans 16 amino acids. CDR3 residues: CASSHYDRTGNTEAFF. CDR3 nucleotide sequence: TGCGCCAGCAGCCATTATGATAGGACAGGGAACACTGAAGCTTTCTTT.

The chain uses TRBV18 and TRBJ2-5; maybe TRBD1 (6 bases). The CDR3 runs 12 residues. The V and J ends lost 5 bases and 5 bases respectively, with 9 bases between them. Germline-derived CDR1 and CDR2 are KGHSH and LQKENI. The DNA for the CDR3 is TGTGCCAGCTCAGGGGGCTTGGAGACCCAGTACTTC. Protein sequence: CASSGGLETQYF.

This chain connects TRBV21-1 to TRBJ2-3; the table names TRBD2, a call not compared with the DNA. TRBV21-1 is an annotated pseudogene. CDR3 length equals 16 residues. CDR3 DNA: TGTGCCAGCACCCAGACTAGCGGGAGCGTAGCAGATACGCAGTATTTT. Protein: CASTQTSGSVADTQYF.

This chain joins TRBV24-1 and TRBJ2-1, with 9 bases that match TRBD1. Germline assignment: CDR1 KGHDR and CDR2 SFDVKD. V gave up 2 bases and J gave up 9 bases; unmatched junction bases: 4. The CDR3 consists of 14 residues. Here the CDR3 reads CATSDSYRGLEQFF. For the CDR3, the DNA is TGTGCCACCAGTGATTCCTACAGGGGGCTTGAGCAGTTCTTC.

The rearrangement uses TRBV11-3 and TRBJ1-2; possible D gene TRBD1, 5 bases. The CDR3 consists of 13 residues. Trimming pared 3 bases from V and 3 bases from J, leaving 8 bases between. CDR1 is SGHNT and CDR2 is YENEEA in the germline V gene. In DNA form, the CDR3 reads TGTGCCAGCAGCTTCGACAGCGACTATGGCTACACCTTC. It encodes CASSFDSDYGYTF.

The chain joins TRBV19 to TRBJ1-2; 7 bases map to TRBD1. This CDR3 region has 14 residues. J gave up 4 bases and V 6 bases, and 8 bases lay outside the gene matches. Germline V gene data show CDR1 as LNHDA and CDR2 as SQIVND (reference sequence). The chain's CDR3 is CASRVDRLRYGYTF. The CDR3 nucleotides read TGTGCCAGTAGGGTGGACAGGCTACGCTATGGCTACACCTTC.

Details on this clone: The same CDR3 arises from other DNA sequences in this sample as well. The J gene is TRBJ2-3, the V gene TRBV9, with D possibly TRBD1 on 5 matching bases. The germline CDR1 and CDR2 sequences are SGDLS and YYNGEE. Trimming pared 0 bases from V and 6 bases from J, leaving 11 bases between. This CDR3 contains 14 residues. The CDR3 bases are TGTGCCAGCAGCGTAGATCAGGGCTGGGATACGCAGTATTTT. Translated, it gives CASSVDQGWDTQYF.

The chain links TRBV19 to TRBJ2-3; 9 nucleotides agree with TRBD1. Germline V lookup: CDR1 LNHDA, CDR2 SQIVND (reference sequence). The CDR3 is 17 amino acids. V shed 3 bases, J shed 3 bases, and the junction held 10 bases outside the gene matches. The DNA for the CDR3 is TGTGCCAGTAGTATCGGATTAGGGACAGGGACGACAGATACGCAGTATTTT. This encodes CASSIGLGTGTTDTQYF.

The CDR3 here is CASKPGQGSLNEQFF. DNA of the CDR3: TGTGCCAGCAAGCCGGGACAGGGGTCCCTCAATGAGCAGTTCTTC. This chain joins TRBV4-2 and TRBJ2-1; the match to TRBD1 covers 10 bases. V gave up 7 bases and J gave up 6 bases; unmatched junction bases: 9. The CDR3 covers 15 residues. From germline, CDR1 is LGHNA and CDR2 YNFKEQ.

As DNA, the CDR3 is TGTGCCAGCAGTTCCTCGCAGGCGGGACAGCCCCAGCATTTT. Its translation: CASSSSQAGQPQHF. J is TRBJ1-5 and V is TRBV6-6; no reliable D call. CDR1 and CDR2 from the germline V gene are MNHNY and SVGAGI (reference sequence). The CDR3 loop spans 14 amino acids. Trimming took off 4 bases at V and 7 bases at J, with 14 bases between the two ends.

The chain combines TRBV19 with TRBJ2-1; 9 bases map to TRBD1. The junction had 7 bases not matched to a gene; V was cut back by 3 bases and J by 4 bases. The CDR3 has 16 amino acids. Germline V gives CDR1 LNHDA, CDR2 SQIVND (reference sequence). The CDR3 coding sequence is TGTGCCAGTAGTATCAGGGCCGGGACAGGGTACAATGAGCAGTTCTTC. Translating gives CASSIRAGTGYNEQFF.

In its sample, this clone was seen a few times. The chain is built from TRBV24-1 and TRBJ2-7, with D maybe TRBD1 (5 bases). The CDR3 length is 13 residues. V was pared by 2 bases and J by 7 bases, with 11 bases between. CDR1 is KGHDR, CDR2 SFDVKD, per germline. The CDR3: CATSDSQGREQYF. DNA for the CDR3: TGTGCCACCAGTGATTCTCAGGGCAGGGAGCAGTACTTC.

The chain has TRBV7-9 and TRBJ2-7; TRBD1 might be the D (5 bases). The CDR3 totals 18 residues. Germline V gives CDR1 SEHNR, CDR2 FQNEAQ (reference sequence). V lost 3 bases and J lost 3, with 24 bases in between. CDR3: CASSFFLGAARADYEQYF. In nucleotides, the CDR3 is TGTGCCAGCAGCTTTTTTTTAGGGGCCGCGCGAGCTGACTACGAGCAGTACTTC.

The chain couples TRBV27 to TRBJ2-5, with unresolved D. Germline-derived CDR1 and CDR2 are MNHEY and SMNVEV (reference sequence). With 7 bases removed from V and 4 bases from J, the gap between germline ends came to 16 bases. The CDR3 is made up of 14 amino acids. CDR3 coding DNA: TGTGCCAGCACCTCTCGGGTCGGGTTAGAGACCCAGTACTTC. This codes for CASTSRVGLETQYF.

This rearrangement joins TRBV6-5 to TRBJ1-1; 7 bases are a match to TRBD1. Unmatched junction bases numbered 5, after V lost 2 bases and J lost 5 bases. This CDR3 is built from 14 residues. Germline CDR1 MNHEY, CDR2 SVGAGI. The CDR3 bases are TGTGCCAGCAGTTACGGGTCAGGGGGAACTGAAGCTTTCTTT. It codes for CASSYGSGGTEAFF.

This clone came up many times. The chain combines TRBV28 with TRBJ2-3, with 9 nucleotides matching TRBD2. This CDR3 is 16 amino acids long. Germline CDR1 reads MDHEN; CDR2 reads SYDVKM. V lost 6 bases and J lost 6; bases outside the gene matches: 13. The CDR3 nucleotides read TGTGCCAGCAGCTACGGGACACTAGCGGGCTACGATACGCAGTATTTT. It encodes CASSYGTLAGYDTQYF. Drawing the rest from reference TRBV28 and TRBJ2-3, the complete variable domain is DVKVTQSSRYLVKRTGEKVFLECVQDMDHENMFWYRQDPGLGLRLIYFSYDVKMKEKGDIPEGYSVSREKKERFSLILESASTNQTSMYLCASSYGTLAGYDTQYFGPGTRLTVL.

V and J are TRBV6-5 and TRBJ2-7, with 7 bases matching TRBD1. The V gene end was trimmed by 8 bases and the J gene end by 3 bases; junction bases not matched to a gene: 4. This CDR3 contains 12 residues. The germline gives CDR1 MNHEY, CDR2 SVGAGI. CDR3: CASATGLYEQYF. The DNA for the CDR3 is TGTGCCAGCGCGACAGGGCTCTACGAGCAGTACTTC.

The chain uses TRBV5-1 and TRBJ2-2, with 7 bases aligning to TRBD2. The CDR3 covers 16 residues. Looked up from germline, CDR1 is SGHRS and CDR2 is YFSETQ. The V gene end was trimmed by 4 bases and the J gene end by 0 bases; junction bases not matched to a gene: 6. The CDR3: CASSSPAGANTGELFF. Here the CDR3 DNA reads TGCGCCAGCAGCAGCCCGGCGGGAGCGAACACCGGGGAGCTGTTTTTT.

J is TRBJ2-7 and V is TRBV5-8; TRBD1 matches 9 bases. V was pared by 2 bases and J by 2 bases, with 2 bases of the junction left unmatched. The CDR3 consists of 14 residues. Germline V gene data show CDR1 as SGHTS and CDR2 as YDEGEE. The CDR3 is CASSFGTGTYEQYF. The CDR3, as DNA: TGTGCCAGCAGCTTTGGGACAGGGACCTACGAGCAGTACTTC.

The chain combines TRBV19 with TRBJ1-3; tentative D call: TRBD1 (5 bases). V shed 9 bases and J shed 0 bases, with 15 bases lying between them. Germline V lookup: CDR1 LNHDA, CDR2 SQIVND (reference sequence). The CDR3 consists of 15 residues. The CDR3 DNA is TGTGCCAGCAAATCGACGGACACCTCTGGAAACACCATATATTTT. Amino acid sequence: CASKSTDTSGNTIYF.

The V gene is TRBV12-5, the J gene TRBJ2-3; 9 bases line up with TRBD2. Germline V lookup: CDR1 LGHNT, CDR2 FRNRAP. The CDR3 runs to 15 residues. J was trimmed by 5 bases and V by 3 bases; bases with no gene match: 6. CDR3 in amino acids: CASGFAGGRVDTQYF. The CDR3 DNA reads TGTGCTAGTGGTTTCGCGGGGGGGCGAGTAGATACGCAGTATTTT.

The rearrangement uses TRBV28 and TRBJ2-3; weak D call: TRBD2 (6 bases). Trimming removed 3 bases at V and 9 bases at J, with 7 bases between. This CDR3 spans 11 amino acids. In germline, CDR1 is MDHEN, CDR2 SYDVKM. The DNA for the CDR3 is TGTGCCAGCAGTTTGCGGGGAACGCAGTATTTT. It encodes CASSLRGTQYF.

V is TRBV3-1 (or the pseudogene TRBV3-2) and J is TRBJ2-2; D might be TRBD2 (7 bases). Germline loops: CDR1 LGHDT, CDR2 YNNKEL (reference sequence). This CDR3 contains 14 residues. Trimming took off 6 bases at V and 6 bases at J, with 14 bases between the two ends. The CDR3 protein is CASRTGGAPGELFF. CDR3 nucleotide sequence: TGTGCCAGCAGAACTGGGGGGGCCCCCGGGGAGCTGTTTTTT.